Below, one T cell receptor beta chain is given with its context. Its antigen is currently unknown. The PCR ran on 60 Vbeta and 13 Jbeta primers. Data came from immunoSEQ multiplex PCR; TCRdb stores just in-frame clones and leaves some out. The data hold 150,000 or so clones, with over 70% observed a single time. CDR1 is SGHDT and CDR2 is YYEEEE in the germline V gene. The V gene lost 4 bases and the J gene lost 8 bases, with 12 bases spanning the gap. The CDR3 is 12 residues long. This sample is part of a study of cytomegalovirus exposure and HLA in healthy donors. Study observations and caveats: Upon later analysis, TCR association rates were observed to vary by HLA locus, being highest for DRB1 and lowest for HLA-C.

Sample: PBMCs. The receptor was derived from a man under 40 in good health and CMV-seropositive. The V call is TRBV5-6, the J call TRBJ1-1, with D hard to call. CDR3 amino acids: CASSPLSGEAFF. The CDR3 DNA sequence: TGTGCCAGCAGCCCCCTCTCGGGGGAAGCTTTCTTT.